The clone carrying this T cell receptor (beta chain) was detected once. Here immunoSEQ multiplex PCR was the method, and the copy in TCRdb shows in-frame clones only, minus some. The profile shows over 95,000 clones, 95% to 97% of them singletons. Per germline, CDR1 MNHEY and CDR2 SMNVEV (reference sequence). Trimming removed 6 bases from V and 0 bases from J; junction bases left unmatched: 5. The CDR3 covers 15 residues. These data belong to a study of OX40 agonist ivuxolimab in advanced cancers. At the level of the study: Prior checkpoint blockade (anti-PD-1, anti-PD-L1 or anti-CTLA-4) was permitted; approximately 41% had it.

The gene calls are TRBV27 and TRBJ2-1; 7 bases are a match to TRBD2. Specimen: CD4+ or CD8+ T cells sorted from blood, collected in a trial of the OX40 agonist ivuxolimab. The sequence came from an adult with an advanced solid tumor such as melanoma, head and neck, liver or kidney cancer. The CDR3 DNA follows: TGTGCCAGCAGAACAGCGGGGAGCTCCTACAATGAGCAGTTCTTC. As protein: CASRTAGSSYNEQFF.